These 25 T cell receptor beta chains were sequenced from one sample in a study of metastatic and nonmetastatic thyroid tumors. Each patient came to thyroid surgery without any prior treatment (of any kind). MiXCR was used by TCRdb to re-call the PCR reads. The repertoire holds approximately 16,000 clones, with 31% as singletons. Input material: blood. The receptors derive from a female donor with papillary thyroid cancer or a benign thyroid nodule (not recorded which). Some clones in this sample may be carry-over from other donors' samples.

Judged by abundance, this clone is medium-sized. The chain joins TRBV7-2 to TRBJ2-7; 8 bases agree with TRBD1. With 2 bases clipped from V and 0 bases from J, the junction kept 9 bases outside the gene matches. The CDR3 totals 17 residues. CDR1 is SGHTA and CDR2 is FQGNSA in the germline V gene. The CDR3 coding sequence is TGTGCCAGCAGCTTACAGGTGGGACAGGACCTCTCCTACGAGCAGTACTTC. It is translated as CASSLQVGQDLSYEQYF. The entire variable domain, with the rest obtained from reference TRBV7-2 and TRBJ2-7, is as follows: GAGVSQSPSNKVTEKGKDVELRCDPISGHTALYWYRQSLGQGLEFLIYFQGNSAPDKSGLPSDRFSAERTGGSVSTLTIQRTQQEDSAVYLCASSLQVGQDLSYEQYFGPGTRLTVT.

By share, this clone ranks as medium-sized. The V call is TRBV7-3, the J call TRBJ1-2, with 8 bases that match TRBD1. V was clipped by 5 bases and J by 5 bases; unmatched bases: 13. The CDR3 is made up of 16 amino acids. Germline CDR1 and CDR2: SGHTA and FQGTGA. The CDR3 region is CASSPHGQGMGYGYTF. The CDR3 DNA is TGTGCCAGCAGCCCCCACGGACAGGGAATGGGGTATGGCTACACCTTC.

The sample holds many counts of this clone. The genes are TRBV5-5 and TRBJ1-1; D might be TRBD1 (5 bases). The V and J ends lost 2 bases and 1 base respectively, with 15 bases between them. The germline V gene has CDR1 SGHKS and CDR2 YYEKEE (reference sequence). This CDR3 is built from 16 residues. Here the CDR3 reads CASSFNIGAGNTEAFF. In nucleotides, the CDR3 is TGTGCCAGCAGCTTTAATATAGGGGCTGGGAACACTGAAGCTTTCTTT.

By sample share, this clone is medium-sized (0.01 to 0.1%). The chain is built from TRBV20-1 and TRBJ2-7; D remains ambiguous. Germline lookup yields CDR1 DFQATT and CDR2 SNEGSKA (reference sequence). This CDR3 comprises 15 residues. V was trimmed by 5 bases and J by 1 base, leaving 18 bases between them. The CDR3 here is CSARKTPFVSYEQYF. The CDR3 bases are TGCAGTGCTCGGAAGACCCCCTTTGTATCCTACGAGCAGTACTTC.

Concerning this clone itself: The junction does not match germline at one end; this may be a read error. The J gene is TRBJ1-1, the V gene TRBV30; 8 bases align to TRBD1. CDR1 and CDR2 (germline): GTSNPN, SVGIG (reference sequence). This CDR3 has 12 amino acids. This CDR3 is CAWRRTGTDAFF. The CDR3, as DNA: TGTGCCTGGAGAAGGACAGGGACTGATGCTTTCTTT.

Relative to its sample, this clone is medium-sized. The rearrangement uses TRBV6-1 and TRBJ1-2; 10 nucleotides agree with TRBD1. The germline V gene has CDR1 MNHNS and CDR2 SASEGT. The CDR3 has 13 amino acids. V lost 7 bases to trimming and J lost 5 bases; unmatched junction nucleotides: 4. CDR3 DNA: TGTGCCAGCACCTGGGACAGGGGTTATGGCTACACCTTC. Protein sequence: CASTWDRGYGYTF.

This clone is classed as medium-sized. The rearrangement joins TRBV19 to TRBJ1-3, with unresolved D. Germline CDR1 and CDR2: LNHDA and SQIVND (reference sequence). V was pared by 3 bases and J by 0 bases, with 6 bases between. This CDR3 contains 14 residues. The chain's CDR3 is CASSIQSSGNTIYF. The CDR3 nucleotides read TGTGCCAGTAGTATCCAGAGCTCTGGAAACACCATATATTTT. The full variable domain, in which reference TRBV19 and TRBJ1-3 provide the parts outside the CDR3, is DGGITQSPKYLFRKEGQNVTLSCEQNLNHDAMYWYRQDPGQGLRLIYYSQIVNDFQKGDIAEGYSVSREKKESFPLTVTSAQKNPTAFYLCASSIQSSGNTIYFGEGSWLTVV.

The J gene is TRBJ2-3, the V gene TRBV4-1, with 12 bases matching TRBD2. Germline CDR1 MGHRA, CDR2 YSYEKL. The junction had 11 bases not matched to a gene; V was cut back by 3 bases and J by 4 bases. The CDR3 totals 18 residues. The CDR3 DNA is TGCGCCAGCAGCCAGGCAGAAGCTAGCGGGGGGGCGGCAGATACGCAGTATTTT. Its protein product is CASSQAEASGGAADTQYF.

V and J are TRBV10-2 and TRBJ2-1, with D unclear. Germline V CDR1 and CDR2: WSHSY, SAAADI. The CDR3 has 13 amino acids. Trimming pared 0 bases from V and 15 bases from J, leaving 15 bases between. DNA for the CDR3: TGCGCCAGCAGTGAGTCGTTCCAGGCTGGTCGGTTCTTC. It specifies CASSESFQAGRFF.

This clone is medium-sized by share. In DNA form, the CDR3 reads TGTGCCAGCAGCTTAACAATGAACACTGAAGCTTTCTTT. Its protein product is CASSLTMNTEAFF. The V gene is TRBV7-3, the J gene TRBJ1-1; D is unresolved. V was trimmed by 0 bases and J by 0 bases, leaving 2 bases between them. Germline assignment: CDR1 SGHTA and CDR2 FQGTGA. CDR3 length: 13 residues.

Within the sample, this clone is medium-sized. V gene TRBV6-2 or TRBV6-3 combines with J gene TRBJ2-3; D is uncertain. V was cut by 0 bases and J by 2 bases, with 9 bases left in between. The CDR3 sequence is 15 residues long. Germline CDR1 and CDR2: MNHEY and SVGEGT. The CDR3 reads CASSYSPVYTDTQYF. DNA for the CDR3: TGTGCCAGCAGTTACTCACCGGTTTACACAGATACGCAGTATTTT.

Judged by abundance, this clone is medium-sized. J is TRBJ1-5 and V is TRBV6-2 or TRBV6-3, with D uncertain. Germline V gene data show CDR1 as MNHEY and CDR2 as SVGEGT. Between the trimmed V and J ends, which lost 0 bases and 7 bases, there was a span of 4 bases. This CDR3 region has 12 residues. CDR3 in amino acids: CASSYSGQPQHF. CDR3 nucleotides: TGTGCCAGCAGTTACTCAGGGCAGCCCCAGCATTTT.

This chain uses TRBV28 with TRBJ1-5; TRBD1 matches at 7 bases. J gave up 5 bases and V 4 bases, and 8 bases lay outside the gene matches. Germline V gene data show CDR1 as MDHEN and CDR2 as SYDVKM. The CDR3 length is 15 residues. This chain's CDR3 is CASSSDRVGDQPQHF. CDR3 in DNA: TGTGCCAGCAGTTCTGACAGGGTGGGAGATCAGCCCCAGCATTTT.

This clone is medium-sized in the sample. The chain recombines TRBV6-5 with TRBJ2-3; TRBD1 or TRBD2 may be the D gene (5 bases each). Germline CDR1 is MNHEY and CDR2 is SVGAGI. V lost 0 bases to trimming and J lost 8 bases, with 18 bases between them. This CDR3 contains 16 residues. The CDR3 DNA sequence: TGTGCCAGCAGTTACTCCCAGGGAGTTAGGGGAAGTACGCAGTATTTT. Protein sequence: CASSYSQGVRGSTQYF.

This clone is labeled as medium-sized (0.01 to 0.1%). The J gene is TRBJ1-3, the V gene TRBV27; no clear D gene. In germline, CDR1 is MNHEY, CDR2 SMNVEV (reference sequence). The CDR3 has 15 amino acids. With 0 bases removed from V and 2 bases from J, the gap between germline ends came to 8 bases. For the CDR3, the DNA is TGTGCCAGCAGTTTATCGGGGAATCCTGGAAACACCATATATTTT. Its translation: CASSLSGNPGNTIYF.

The chain links TRBV7-2 to TRBJ2-6; D possibly corresponds to TRBD1 (7 bases). Per the germline V gene, CDR1 is SGHTA and CDR2 is FQGNSA. The CDR3 covers 19 residues. V gave up 1 base and J gave up 1 base, with 17 bases separating them. DNA of the CDR3: TGTGCCAGCAGCTTAGGGCGGGGCAGGGGGAGGTCTGGGGCCAACGTCCTGACTTTC. Translating it yields CASSLGRGRGRSGANVLTF.

The chain employs TRBV4-3 and TRBJ2-1; D might be TRBD1 (5 bases). Trimming cost V 0 bases and J 10 bases, with 16 bases left between them. Germline CDR1 is LGHNA and CDR2 is YSLEER. CDR3 size: 15 residues. The DNA for the CDR3 is TGCGCCAGCAGCCAAGATCCAGGGCCAGGCGTCGAGCAGTTCTTC. This gives the protein CASSQDPGPGVEQFF.

This clone is medium-sized within its sample. J is TRBJ1-2 and V is TRBV12-3 or TRBV12-4, with 8 bases fitting TRBD1. This CDR3 spans 16 amino acids. The junction had 13 bases not matched to a gene; V was cut back by 5 bases and J by 5 bases. CDR3 coding DNA: TGTGCCAGCAGTCCGACAGGGGTTGAACTAAATTATGGCTACACCTTC. Encoded protein: CASSPTGVELNYGYTF.

The table lists this clone with a few counts. The V call is TRBV6-1, the J call TRBJ1-5, with D possibly being TRBD1 (5 bases). The CDR3 is 11 amino acids. From germline, CDR1 is MNHNS and CDR2 SASEGT. The ends were cut back, 0 bases at V and 15 bases at J, with 9 bases in the middle. Here the CDR3 reads CASSEASGRHF. The CDR3 DNA follows: TGTGCCAGCAGTGAAGCGTCAGGGCGGCATTTT.

This clone was found many times. Being one base from a much bigger clone, this may be a read error. V usage is TRBV30 and J usage is TRBJ2-5; a possible D gene is TRBD1 (6 bases). Per the germline V gene, CDR1 is GTSNPN and CDR2 is SVGIG (reference sequence). The CDR3 has 13 amino acids. Trimming took off 7 bases at V and 5 bases at J, with 17 bases between the two ends. The CDR3 DNA is TGTGCCTACCTAGGAGCGAGGGGGGAGACCCAGTACTTC. This gives the protein CAYLGARGETQYF.

Of note for this clone: A read error may produce the germline difference seen at one junction end. The chain combines TRBV28 with TRBJ1-5; D is uncertain. Germline-derived CDR1 and CDR2 are MDHEN and SYDVKM. CDR3 size: 11 residues. The CDR3: CASSPLVPQLF. The CDR3 nucleotides read TGTGCCAGCAGTCCGTTGGTGCCCCAGCTTTTT.

This clone was found many times. V gene TRBV4-1 combines with J gene TRBJ2-1; 7 nucleotides line up with TRBD2. V lost 4 bases to trimming and J lost 1 base; unmatched junction nucleotides: 1. CDR1 is MGHRA and CDR2 is YSYEKL in the germline V gene. This CDR3 comprises 14 residues. The CDR3 nucleotides read TGCGCCAGCAGCCGGGGGGGTTCCTACAATGAGCAGTTCTTC. It specifies CASSRGGSYNEQFF.

This clone is labeled medium-sized. V usage is TRBV7-9 and J usage is TRBJ2-7; possible D gene TRBD2, 6 bases. The CDR3 totals 14 residues. The ends were cut back, 2 bases at V and 3 bases at J, with 11 bases in the middle. Germline V gene data show CDR1 as SEHNR and CDR2 as FQNEAQ (reference sequence). The CDR3 nucleotides are TGTGCCAGCAGCTTATCTGGCGGGGACTACGAGCAGTACTTC. Amino acid sequence: CASSLSGGDYEQYF.

Within the sample, this clone is medium-sized. The chain is built from TRBV6-1 and TRBJ1-2; 10 nucleotides line up with TRBD1. The CDR3 covers 16 residues. Trimming removed 5 bases from V and 4 bases from J; junction bases left unmatched: 10. Germline V gene data show CDR1 as MNHNS and CDR2 as SASEGT. CDR3 coding DNA: TGTGCCAGCAGTCGAGACCGGGACAGGGGAGTCTATGGCTACACCTTC. As protein: CASSRDRDRGVYGYTF.

This clone appeared many times. This chain uses TRBV3-1 with TRBJ2-5; TRBD2 agrees at 12 bases. V lost 4 bases to trimming and J lost 5 bases; unmatched junction nucleotides: 8. The CDR3 covers 16 residues. Per the germline V gene, CDR1 is LGHDT and CDR2 is YNNKEL (reference sequence). This CDR3 reads CASSPLAGGLRETQYF. As DNA, the CDR3 is TGTGCCAGCAGCCCCCTAGCGGGGGGGCTTAGGGAGACCCAGTACTTC.